These T cell receptor beta chains were read from a single sample in a study of blood T cell repertoires in COVID-19. Measured with immunoSEQ multiplex PCR; TCRdb has only the in-frame clones, and not every one. The sample shows roughly 200,000 clones, approximately 85% of them seen only once. The sequencing input was peripheral blood. The receptors originated from a man aged 55 to 70 with acute or convalescent COVID-19. Both conserved end residues are part of each CDR3.

v_call	cdr3_aa
TRBV5-1	CASSPGLAGPLRKNTGELFF
TRBV19	CASSHGQGARGQPQHF
TRBV10-1	CASSKFSTSGKSYEQYF
TRBV30	CAWRPGAQVTGELFF
TRBV6-6	CASSPQTSGRSPYEQYF
TRBV7-3	CASSLNGAGGTDTQYF
TRBV4-1	CASSHPFSSYEQYF
TRBV5-6	CASSQHGELFF
TRBV10-3	CAILRDRTGEQYF
TRBV5-5	CASSWREESIEQYF
TRBV6-5	CASTDSRSYNSPLHF
TRBV6-5	CASSYLTPQRPDTQYF
TRBV18	CASLSTASSLYF
TRBV6-5	CASSPGTSQVELFF
TRBV28	CASSQNYGYTF
TRBV7-2	CASSLAHRGAEAFF
TRBV11-2	CASRLTGANYGYTF
TRBV27	CASSLGLAGVYEQYF
TRBV24-1	CATSDLQYQREDTGELFF
TRBV6-2/TRBV6-3	CASSYIGGPSSYNEQFF
TRBV27	CATKGGGYNSPLHF
TRBV2	CASSDRDRGHTEAFF
TRBV27	CASSLKYGGLGQPQHF
TRBV19	CASRTDRTSNYGYTF
TRBV21-1	CASSGSPSFGQFF
TRBV19	CASSIDLWGKRYQPQHF
TRBV10-1	CASPVSGRALSHYNEQFF
TRBV7-9	CASSQGQGARNSPLHF
TRBV24-1	CATSETGARETQYF
TRBV10-2	CASGVFDEQFF
TRBV6-1	CASSEAGGTNEKLFF
TRBV10-3	CAISPRLAGGGTDTQYF
TRBV30	CAWTGRAGSPTDTQYF
TRBV9	CASSVQGTSGYNEQFF
TRBV20-1	CSASTGPDGYF
TRBV6-5	CASETDSGNTIYF
TRBV12-3/TRBV12-4	CASSLARGYGYTF
TRBV5-1	CASSLEATPSFQQFF
TRBV5-6	CASTFQRNEQFF
TRBV28	CASRTGGRETQYF
TRBV6-2/TRBV6-3	CASSPFGTGRNIQYF
TRBV6-5	CASSYSGILVEKLFF
TRBV29-1	CSARTGVLLEQYF
TRBV5-1	CASSPSQTYEQYF
TRBV10-2	CASGGEGKLFF
TRBV4-2	CASSQELALKTGELFF
TRBV16	CASSNNDAGPPTEAFF
TRBV28	CASSRDSASKNIQYF
TRBV24-1	CATSDSGQGIDTQYF